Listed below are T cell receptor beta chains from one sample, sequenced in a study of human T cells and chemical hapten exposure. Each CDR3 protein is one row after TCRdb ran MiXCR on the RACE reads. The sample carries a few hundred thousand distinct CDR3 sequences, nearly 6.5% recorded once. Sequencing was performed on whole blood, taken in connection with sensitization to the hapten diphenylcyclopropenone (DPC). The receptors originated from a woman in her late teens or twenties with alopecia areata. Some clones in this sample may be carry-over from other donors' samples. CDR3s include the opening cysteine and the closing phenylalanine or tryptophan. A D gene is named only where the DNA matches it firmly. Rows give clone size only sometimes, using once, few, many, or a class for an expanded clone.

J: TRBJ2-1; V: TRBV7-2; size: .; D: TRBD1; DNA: TGTGCCAGCAGCTTACCCGGGACAGGGGGCTACAATGAGCAGTTCTTC; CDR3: CASSLPGTGGYNEQFF
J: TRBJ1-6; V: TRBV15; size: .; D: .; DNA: TGTGCCACCAGCAGACAAACCGGGATCTATAATTCACCCCTCCACTTT; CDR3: CATSRQTGIYNSPLHF
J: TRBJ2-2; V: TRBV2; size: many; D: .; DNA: TGTGCCAGCACAGTGAGGCAGGAGCTGTTTTTT; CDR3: CASTVRQELFF
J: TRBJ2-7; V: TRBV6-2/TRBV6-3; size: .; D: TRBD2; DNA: TGTGCCAGCACCGGACTAGCGGGAAACTACGAGCAGTACTTC; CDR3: CASTGLAGNYEQYF
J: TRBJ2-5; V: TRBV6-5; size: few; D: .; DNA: TGTGCCAGCAGTTACTCAGTGGTTTCGGTCCGAGAGACCCAGTACTTC; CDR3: CASSYSVVSVRETQYF
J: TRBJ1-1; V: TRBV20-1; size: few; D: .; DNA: TGCAGTGCTAGAGTCGACATGAACACTGAAGCTTTCTTT; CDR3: CSARVDMNTEAFF
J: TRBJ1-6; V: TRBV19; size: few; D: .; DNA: TGTGCCAGTAGTATTGGAAGTTCACCCCTCCACTTT; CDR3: CASSIGSSPLHF
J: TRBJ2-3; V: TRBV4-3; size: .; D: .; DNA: TGCGCCAGCAGCCAAGATAGGGAGGGGGGGCTCACAGATACGCAGTATTTT; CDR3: CASSQDREGGLTDTQYF
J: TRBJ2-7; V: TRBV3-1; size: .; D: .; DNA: TGTGCCAGCAGCCGCGCCTTTTTCGGTTCCTACGAGCAGTACTTC; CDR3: CASSRAFFGSYEQYF
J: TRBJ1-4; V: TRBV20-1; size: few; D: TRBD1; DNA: TGCAGTGCTAGCCGGGACAGGGGAAATGAAAAACTGTTTTTT; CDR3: CSASRDRGNEKLFF
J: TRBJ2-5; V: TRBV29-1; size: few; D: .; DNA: TGCAGCCTTGCCGGAGAATTGGGAGGAGAGACCCAGTACTTC; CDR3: CSLAGELGGETQYF
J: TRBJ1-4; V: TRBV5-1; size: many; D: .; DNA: TGCGCCAGCAGCTTGGAGGGTAATAATGAAAAACTGTTTTTT; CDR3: CASSLEGNNEKLFF
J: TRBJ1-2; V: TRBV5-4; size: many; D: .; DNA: TGTGCCAGCAGCCCTATCCGTGGGCAGGGAAGGGATGGCTACACCTTC; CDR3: CASSPIRGQGRDGYTF
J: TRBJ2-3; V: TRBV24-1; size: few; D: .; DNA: TGTGCCACCAGTGATTCCAGGGTAGTCACAGATACGCAGTATTTT; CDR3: CATSDSRVVTDTQYF
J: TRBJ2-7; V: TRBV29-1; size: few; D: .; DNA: TGCAGCGTTGCGGGAAGCGCCTCCTACGAGCAGTACTTC; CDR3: CSVAGSASYEQYF
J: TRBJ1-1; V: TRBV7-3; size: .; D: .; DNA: TGTGCCAGCAGCTTCGGGACGGTGAACACTGAAGCTCTCTTT; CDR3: CASSFGTVNTEALF
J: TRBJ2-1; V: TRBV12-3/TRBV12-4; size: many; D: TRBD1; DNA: TGTGCCAGCAGTATGCCGGGACAGGGGGGGGACTACAATGAGCAGTTCTTC; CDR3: CASSMPGQGGDYNEQFF